The 30 T cell receptor beta chains in this list originate from one sample, sequenced in a study of blood T cell repertoires in COVID-19. The repertoire was sequenced with immunoSEQ multiplex PCR; TCRdb's copy has only in-frame clones and lacks some. This table holds approximately 110,000 clones, just over 85% found once. Sequenced material: peripheral blood. The receptors were gathered from a woman aged 45-60 years with active or convalescent COVID-19.

The chain is built from TRBV28 and TRBJ1-1, with D hard to call. The CDR3 is 12 residues long. Germline V CDR1 and CDR2: MDHEN, SYDVKM. V lost 7 bases and J lost 5, with 11 bases in between. The DNA of the CDR3 is TGTGCCAGCAAACAGCTTGAGACTGAAGCTTTCTTT. Its protein product is CASKQLETEAFF.

This chain uses TRBV20-1 with TRBJ2-7, with no clear D. The CDR3 runs 11 residues. From germline, CDR1 is DFQATT and CDR2 SNEGSKA (reference sequence). Deletions cut 6 bases from V and 0 bases from J, with 6 bases between. CDR3 DNA sequence: TGCAGTGCGTCTATCTCCTACGAGCAGTACTTC. Protein product: CSASISYEQYF.

The chain joins TRBV27 to TRBJ1-1, with TRBD1 matching over 7 bases. J gave up 0 bases and V 2 bases, and 9 bases lay outside the gene matches. Germline V lookup: CDR1 MNHEY, CDR2 SMNVEV (reference sequence). The CDR3 runs to 17 residues. This CDR3 is CASSLRPRQGMNTEAFF. As DNA, the CDR3 is TGTGCCAGCAGTTTACGGCCGCGACAGGGAATGAACACTGAAGCTTTCTTT.

This clone was observed a few times. This chain connects TRBV24-1 to TRBJ1-2; D not resolved. V was pared by 10 bases and J by 4 bases, with 12 bases between. Germline V CDR1 and CDR2: KGHDR, SFDVKD. The CDR3 is made up of 12 amino acids. The CDR3: CATSAGTYGYTF. In DNA form, the CDR3 reads TGTGCCACGTCCGCAGGAACCTATGGCTACACCTTC.

The rearrangement uses TRBV27 and TRBJ2-7; D perhaps matches TRBD2 (6 bases). V was pared by 5 bases and J by 2 bases, with 10 bases between. The V gene's germline CDR1 is MNHEY and CDR2 SMNVEV (reference sequence). The CDR3 is 13 amino acids. Here the CDR3 DNA reads TGTGCCAGCAGTCGCGGGACCCCCTACGAGCAGTACTTC. This translates into CASSRGTPYEQYF.

The chain combines TRBV7-8 with TRBJ2-7; D is unclear. CDR3 length: 16 residues. Germline lookup yields CDR1 SGHVS and CDR2 FQNEAQ. With 3 bases removed from V and 0 bases from J, the gap between germline ends came to 15 bases. The CDR3 sequence: CASSLTMSSFSYEQYF. CDR3 bases: TGTGCCAGCAGCTTGACAATGAGTTCCTTCTCCTACGAGCAGTACTTC.

The genes are TRBV28 and TRBJ2-3; 14 bases are shared with TRBD2. This CDR3 comprises 20 residues. V lost 5 bases to trimming and J lost 1 base; unmatched junction nucleotides: 14. Germline CDR1 MDHEN, CDR2 SYDVKM. The CDR3 bases are TGTGCCAGCAGTACCACGGGACTAGCGGGAGATTCCGTCGGCACAGATACGCAGTATTTT. It specifies CASSTTGLAGDSVGTDTQYF.

This clone was found once. The J gene is TRBJ2-7, the V gene TRBV2; D ambiguous. CDR1 is SNHLY, CDR2 FYNNEI, per germline. The CDR3 length is 12 residues. V gave up 6 bases and J gave up 1 base, with 7 bases separating them. CDR3 sequence reads: CASRYGSYEQYF. CDR3 sequence (DNA): TGTGCCAGCAGATACGGTTCCTACGAGCAGTACTTC.

A single count supports this clone. This chain joins TRBV6-2 or TRBV6-3 and TRBJ1-1; D may be TRBD1 (5 bases). CDR3 length equals 13 residues. V shed 2 bases and J shed 5 bases, with 9 bases lying between them. The germline CDR1 and CDR2 sequences are MNHEY and SVGEGT. CDR3 DNA sequence: TGTGCCAGCAGTTACACTCGGGGGACTGAAGCTTTCTTT. Residues: CASSYTRGTEAFF.

The chain couples TRBV19 to TRBJ2-7, with 7 bases that match TRBD2. The trim removed 5 bases at V and 3 bases at J, leaving 13 bases unmatched. The CDR3 spans 16 residues. Germline CDR1 reads LNHDA; CDR2 reads SQIVND (reference sequence). CDR3 nucleotide sequence: TGTGCCAGTAGTGTATCGGGCGGGAGCCCCCACTACGAGCAGTACTTC. Its translation is CASSVSGGSPHYEQYF.

This sequence joins TRBV6-5 and TRBJ2-3; no reliable D call. The V and J ends lost 6 bases and 6 bases respectively, with 13 bases between them. This CDR3 is built from 13 residues. Per germline, CDR1 MNHEY and CDR2 SVGAGI. CDR3 sequence reads: CASRPNLRDTQYF. The CDR3 DNA reads as TGTGCCAGCAGGCCCAACCTGAGGGATACGCAGTATTTT.

V is TRBV7-3 and J is TRBJ1-2; 8 bases align to TRBD1. The CDR3 has 15 amino acids. The ends lost 5 bases at V and 6 bases at J; junction bases unmatched: 11. Looked up from germline, CDR1 is SGHTA and CDR2 is FQGTGA. The CDR3 region has the DNA TGTGCCAGCAGCCCAGGCCCGGACAGGGAAAATGGCTACACCTTC. Its protein is CASSPGPDRENGYTF.

This sequence joins TRBV7-2 and TRBJ2-7, with 9 nucleotides matching TRBD2. The V and J ends lost 5 bases and 7 bases, in that order; junction bases with no gene match: 9. The V gene's germline CDR1 is SGHTA and CDR2 FQGNSA. The CDR3 has 14 residues. The CDR3 sequence: CASSPGGGREEQYF. The CDR3 DNA follows: TGTGCCAGCAGCCCAGGCGGCGGGAGGGAGGAGCAGTACTTC. The full variable domain, rest sourced from reference TRBV7-2 and TRBJ2-7, is GAGVSQSPSNKVTEKGKDVELRCDPISGHTALYWYRQSLGQGLEFLIYFQGNSAPDKSGLPSDRFSAERTGGSVSTLTIQRTQQEDSAVYLCASSPGGGREEQYFGPGTRLTVT.

This clone was counted a single time. CDR3 in amino acids: CASSFSGSYGYTF. The DNA for the CDR3 is TGTGCCAGCAGCTTCTCTGGCTCCTATGGCTACACCTTC. V is TRBV5-6 and J is TRBJ1-2; D is uncertain. Germline V gene data show CDR1 as SGHDT and CDR2 as YYEEEE. This CDR3 has 13 residues. Trimming stripped 2 bases from V and 4 bases from J, with 9 bases between.

The gene calls are TRBV24-1 and TRBJ1-2; 11 bases line up with TRBD1. The length of the CDR3 is 13 residues. V was pared by 2 bases and J by 8 bases, with 0 bases of the junction left unmatched. Germline-derived CDR1 and CDR2 are KGHDR and SFDVKD. CDR3 sequence reads: CATSDWTGGGYTF. In nucleotides, the CDR3 is TGTGCCACCAGTGATTGGACAGGGGGCGGCTACACCTTC.

The chain carries TRBV6-7 and TRBJ2-5, with TRBD1 matching 7 bases. TRBV6-7 is designated an ORF whose function remains uncertain. This CDR3 has 13 residues. Trimming removed 6 bases from V and 5 bases from J; junction bases left unmatched: 6. The CDR3 bases are TGTGCCAGCAGGACCGACAGGGCTGAGACCCAGTACTTC. Translation gives CASRTDRAETQYF.

The chain uses TRBV9 and TRBJ2-1; D remains ambiguous. Per germline, CDR1 SGDLS and CDR2 YYNGEE. This CDR3 has 13 residues. Trimming left V 3 bases short and J 4 bases short, with 8 bases between. This CDR3 is CASSDPGYNEQFF. CDR3 coding DNA: TGTGCCAGCAGCGACCCCGGGTACAATGAGCAGTTCTTC. The full variable domain, rest sourced from reference TRBV9 and TRBJ2-1, is DSGVTQTPKHLITATGQRVTLRCSPRSGDLSVYWYQQSLDQGLQFLIQYYNGEERAKGNILERFSAQQFPDLHSELNLSSLELGDSALYFCASSDPGYNEQFFGPGTRLTVL.

The chain employs TRBV28 and TRBJ2-5, with a tentative D call TRBD2 (7 bases). CDR3 length equals 11 residues. Germline loops: CDR1 MDHEN, CDR2 SYDVKM. V was clipped by 5 bases and J by 9 bases, with 10 bases between them. The CDR3 region is CASSPGGPQYF. The CDR3 coding sequence is TGTGCCAGCAGTCCCGGGGGGCCCCAGTACTTC.

V is TRBV19 and J is TRBJ2-1; 10 bases are a match to TRBD2. The CDR3 is 16 residues long. The V gene's germline CDR1 is LNHDA and CDR2 SQIVND (reference sequence). Unmatched junction bases numbered 6, after V lost 1 base and J lost 6 bases. As DNA, the CDR3 is TGTGCCAGTAGTATAGTATCAGCGGGAGGGACCAATGAGCAGTTCTTC. Translation: CASSIVSAGGTNEQFF.

The chain links TRBV28 to TRBJ1-2; maybe TRBD1 (5 bases). V was pared by 7 bases and J by 2 bases, with 11 bases between. Germline V lookup: CDR1 MDHEN, CDR2 SYDVKM. This CDR3 has 13 residues. The CDR3 sequence is CASTMGGNYGYTF. The CDR3 bases are TGTGCCAGCACTATGGGGGGGAACTATGGCTACACCTTC.

The chain uses TRBV5-1 and TRBJ2-7; the match to TRBD2 covers 7 bases. This CDR3 has 13 residues. Germline CDR1 and CDR2: SGHRS and YFSETQ. J lost 3 bases, V lost 7 bases, and 7 bases had no gene match. The DNA for the CDR3 is TGCGCCAGCTCCCCTAGCGGAATCTACGAGCAGTACTTC. Translated: CASSPSGIYEQYF.

The chain recombines TRBV28 with TRBJ2-2, with D maybe TRBD2 (6 bases). The germline V gene has CDR1 MDHEN and CDR2 SYDVKM. There are 15 residues in the CDR3. The germline V and J ends were trimmed by 5 bases and 1 base, with 11 bases remaining between them. CDR3 sequence (DNA): TGTGCCAGCAGTCTTAGCGGCGTGAACACCGGGGAGCTGTTTTTT. Translated: CASSLSGVNTGELFF. Drawing the rest from reference TRBV28 and TRBJ2-2, the complete variable domain is DVKVTQSSRYLVKRTGEKVFLECVQDMDHENMFWYRQDPGLGLRLIYFSYDVKMKEKGDIPEGYSVSREKKERFSLILESASTNQTSMYLCASSLSGVNTGELFFGEGSRLTVL.

This clone came up once. The rearrangement joins TRBV3-1 (or the pseudogene TRBV3-2) to TRBJ1-1; D ambiguous. Trimming pared 5 bases from V and 1 base from J, leaving 8 bases between. The CDR3 loop spans 13 amino acids. Germline CDR1 reads LGHDT; CDR2 reads YNNKEL (reference sequence). The CDR3 DNA follows: TGTGCCAGCAGCGTAGTTAAGAACACTGAAGCTTTCTTT. As protein: CASSVVKNTEAFF.

The chain combines TRBV11-2 with TRBJ2-6; tentative D call: TRBD2 (5 bases). Germline V gene data show CDR1 as SGHAT and CDR2 as FQNNGV. This CDR3 has 17 amino acids. Trimming pared 3 bases from V and 4 bases from J, leaving 16 bases between. CDR3 sequence (DNA): TGTGCCAGCAGCTTTCGTGACTGGACTTACGGGGCCAACGTCCTGACTTTC. It translates to CASSFRDWTYGANVLTF.

This chain connects TRBV18 to TRBJ2-1, with 9 bases matching TRBD2. This CDR3 is built from 15 residues. V lost 3 bases to trimming and J lost 8 bases; unmatched junction nucleotides: 8. Germline V gene data show CDR1 as KGHSH and CDR2 as LQKENI. DNA for the CDR3: TGTGCCAGCTCACCTTTCGAAGCGGGAGGAGATGAGCAGTTCTTC. It is translated as CASSPFEAGGDEQFF.

The chain joins TRBV18 to TRBJ2-6; 8 nucleotides align to TRBD1. V gave up 3 bases and J gave up 0 bases; unmatched junction bases: 7. Germline CDR1 KGHSH, CDR2 LQKENI. CDR3 size: 18 residues. The CDR3 reads CASSPPGQGGSGANVLTF. CDR3 sequence (DNA): TGTGCCAGCTCACCCCCCGGACAGGGTGGCTCTGGGGCCAACGTCCTGACTTTC.

The chain joins TRBV6-5 to TRBJ2-2, with TRBD2 as a possible D gene (6 bases). The CDR3 loop spans 12 amino acids. Deletions cut 5 bases from V and 10 bases from J, with 11 bases between. The germline V gene encodes CDR1 MNHEY and CDR2 SVGAGI. The CDR3 region is CASSTGSKELFF. CDR3 DNA sequence: TGTGCCAGCAGTACCGGGAGCAAGGAGCTGTTTTTT.

The genes are TRBV24-1 and TRBJ2-1; TRBD2 might be the D (6 bases). Trimming left V 1 base short and J 0 bases short, with 12 bases between. Germline V lookup: CDR1 KGHDR, CDR2 SFDVKD. The CDR3 consists of 17 residues. Here the CDR3 reads CATSDFGGESSYNEQFF. In DNA, the CDR3 is TGTGCCACCAGTGATTTTGGCGGGGAAAGCTCCTACAATGAGCAGTTCTTC.

The rearrangement uses TRBV23-1 and TRBJ2-1; 8 positions match TRBD1. TRBV23-1 is an open reading frame, and its role is uncertain. The CDR3 runs to 14 residues. The ends lost 11 bases at V and 7 bases at J; junction bases unmatched: 13. CDR3 bases: TGCGCCCGCAATCTCCGGGACAGGAGTAATGAGCAGTTCTTC. Translated, it gives CARNLRDRSNEQFF.

This chain links TRBV7-3 with TRBJ2-3; 16 bases are shared with TRBD2. The CDR3 is made up of 18 amino acids. The junction had 6 bases not matched to a gene; V was cut back by 2 bases and J by 4 bases. Germline V gives CDR1 SGHTA, CDR2 FQGTGA. Written as DNA, the CDR3 is TGTGCCAGCAGCTTAGCGGGACTAGCGGGAGGGGGAGCAGATACGCAGTATTTT. Residues: CASSLAGLAGGGADTQYF.